This T cell receptor (beta chain) was observed in a study of shared clonotypes between healthy human individuals. TCRdb's copy holds only in-frame clones and misses some; the assay was immunoSEQ multiplex PCR. The top ten hold roughly 0.1% of the sample, which has approximately 590,000 clones, about 95% seen once. V was trimmed by 3 bases and J by 6 bases, leaving 8 bases between them. Germline loops: CDR1 SGHNT, CDR2 YYREEE (reference sequence). The CDR3 spans 12 residues. In the naive CD8 group, cells lacked CD45RO and were positively selected for CCR7, so terminally differentiated effector memory CD45RA+ cells were left out.

This receptor was obtained from a woman younger than 45 in good health. V is TRBV5-4 and J is TRBJ2-3, with D uncertain. The sequenced material came from naive CD8+ T cells sorted from blood. CDR3 DNA sequence: TGTGCCAGCAGCTCCCATTCTGATACGCAGTATTTT. Translating it yields CASSSHSDTQYF.